Below are 5 T cell receptor beta chains sequenced from a single sample in a study of blood T cell repertoires in COVID-19. The repertoire was sequenced with immunoSEQ multiplex PCR; TCRdb's copy has only in-frame clones and lacks some. The table shows some 47,000 clones, with roughly 80% occurring only once. The sample consisted of peripheral blood. The receptors come from a human donor in a cohort sampled during active COVID-19.

In its sample, this clone was seen once. This rearrangement joins TRBV11-2 to TRBJ2-1, with 12 bases that match TRBD2. This CDR3 contains 18 residues. V gave up 4 bases and J gave up 10 bases; unmatched junction bases: 17. Germline values: CDR1 SGHAT, CDR2 FQNNGV. CDR3 sequence: CASSSTQAPSGGAVEQFF. The CDR3 bases are TGTGCCAGCAGCTCCACCCAGGCCCCTAGCGGGGGGGCAGTCGAGCAGTTCTTC.

This clone has more than one count but fewer than ten. The gene calls are TRBV2 and TRBJ2-7; D possibly corresponds to TRBD2 (6 bases). The CDR3 is 13 residues long. V lost 6 bases, J lost 3 bases, and 12 bases lay in between. Germline V gives CDR1 SNHLY, CDR2 FYNNEI. The CDR3 sequence is CASSPGGSYEQYV. In nucleotides, the CDR3 is TGTGCCAGCAGCCCCGGGGGAAGCTACGAGCAGTACGTC.

This chain links TRBV7-9 with TRBJ2-2; 8 nucleotides agree with TRBD2. The CDR3 is 15 residues long. Germline CDR1 is SEHNR and CDR2 is FQNEAQ (reference sequence). The V and J ends lost 5 bases and 0 bases, in that order; junction bases with no gene match: 2. This chain's CDR3 is CASSPSGPNTGELFF. CDR3 nucleotide sequence: TGTGCCAGCAGCCCTAGCGGGCCGAACACCGGGGAGCTGTTTTTT.

This rearrangement joins TRBV10-3 to TRBJ2-1; 7 bases align to TRBD2. J lost 4 bases, V lost 6 bases, and 3 bases had no gene match. From germline, CDR1 is ENHRY and CDR2 SYGVKD. The CDR3 extends over 13 amino acids. CDR3 protein: CAISGGSYNEQFF. CDR3 in DNA: TGTGCCATCAGCGGGGGGAGTTACAATGAGCAGTTCTTC.

The V and J genes are TRBV6-5 and TRBJ2-2, with 12 bases identical to TRBD2. Germline V CDR1 and CDR2: MNHEY, SVGAGI. The trim removed 5 bases at V and 7 bases at J, leaving 5 bases unmatched. The length of the CDR3 is 15 residues. CDR3 nucleotides: TGTGCCAGCAGTCCCGGGACTAGCGGGTACGGGGAGCTGTTTTTT. Its protein is CASSPGTSGYGELFF.